Listed below are T cell receptor beta chains from one sample, sequenced in a study of T cell responses to AZD1222 COVID-19 vaccine. The assay was immunoSEQ multiplex PCR, and TCRdb's table has in-frame clones only and misses some. The table lists fewer than 100,000 clones, around nine tenths of them singletons. The sample in question was peripheral blood, obtained 28 days after the second AZD1222 dose. These receptor sequences come from an adult who received the AZD1222 COVID-19 vaccine. CDR3s include the opening cysteine and the closing phenylalanine or tryptophan. D genes are given only for firm matches. Rows give clone size only sometimes, using once, few, many, or a class for an expanded clone.

once,TRBJ2-7,NA,TRBV27,CASSFLGEVREQYF,TGTGCCAGCAGTTTTTTGGGCGAGGTTCGAGAGCAGTACTTC
NA,TRBJ2-7,NA,TRBV7-2,CASSQMRGRLYEQYF,TGTGCCAGCAGCCAGATGCGGGGGCGACTTTACGAGCAGTACTTC
few,TRBJ1-5,TRBD1,TRBV5-1,CASSWGQGDNQPQHF,TGCGCCAGCAGCTGGGGACAGGGCGACAATCAGCCCCAGCATTTT
NA,TRBJ2-2,NA,TRBV5-1,CASSLGTVGEELFF,TGCGCCAGCAGCCTGGGGACGGTGGGAGAGGAGCTGTTTTTT
NA,TRBJ2-7,NA,TRBV9,CASSVAPGYEQYF,TGTGCCAGCAGCGTAGCCCCAGGGTACGAGCAGTACTTC
once,TRBJ1-2,TRBD1,TRBV3-1/TRBV3-2,CASSPRDRAGGYTF,TGTGCCAGCAGCCCTCGAGACAGGGCGGGAGGCTACACCTTC
NA,TRBJ1-2,NA,TRBV29-1,CSVDNPGRDHGYTF,TGCAGCGTTGATAATCCCGGCAGGGATCATGGCTACACCTTC
NA,TRBJ2-1,TRBD2,TRBV5-4,CASSAQTSGSYNEQFF,TGTGCCAGCAGCGCCCAGACTAGCGGCTCCTACAATGAGCAGTTCTTC
few,TRBJ2-1,TRBD2,TRBV2,CASTRPRGVQFF,TGTGCCAGCACTCGCCCGCGGGGGGTGCAGTTCTTC
NA,TRBJ2-1,NA,TRBV27,CASRGNGPYNEQFF,TGTGCCAGCCGGGGGAATGGGCCCTACAATGAGCAGTTCTTC
NA,TRBJ2-7,NA,TRBV30,CAWSARTGREYF,TGTGCCTGGAGTGCTAGGACAGGGAGGGAGTACTTC
once,TRBJ1-2,NA,TRBV24-1,CATSAGTLMGYTF,TGTGCCACCAGTGCCGGGACTCTCATGGGCTACACCTTC
NA,TRBJ2-1,NA,TRBV4-2,CASSQEPRLRSYNEQFF,TGTGCCAGCAGCCAAGAGCCCAGACTACGCTCCTACAATGAGCAGTTCTTC
NA,TRBJ1-2,TRBD1,TRBV19,CASSTGRYGYTF,TGTGCCAGTTCGACAGGGAGGTATGGCTACACCTTC
NA,TRBJ1-6,NA,TRBV5-1,CASSLGGWGRETRSPLHF,TGCGCCAGCAGCTTGGGCGGCTGGGGGCGCGAAACAAGATCACCCCTCCACTTT
once,TRBJ2-7,TRBD1,TRBV6-6,CASSSGTGHYEQYF,TGTGCCAGCAGTTCCGGGACAGGGCATTACGAGCAGTACTTC
NA,TRBJ1-2,NA,TRBV6-5,CASSYGTGTSGYTF,TGTGCCAGCAGTTACGGGACCGGGACATCCGGCTACACCTTC
NA,TRBJ1-1,TRBD1,TRBV18,CASSQTGGRTEAFF,TGTGCCAGCTCACAAACAGGGGGCAGGACTGAAGCTTTCTTT
NA,TRBJ2-1,NA,TRBV11-2,CASSLGFSQRAVFYNEQFF,TGTGCCAGCAGCTTAGGGTTCAGCCAAAGGGCGGTTTTCTACAATGAGCAGTTCTTC
NA,TRBJ2-1,TRBD2,TRBV7-9,CASSSGLGRSEEQFF,TGTGCCAGCAGCTCCGGACTAGGCCGGAGTGAGGAGCAGTTCTTC
NA,TRBJ2-7,NA,TRBV29-1,CSVEGANEQYF,TGCAGCGTTGAAGGTGCGAACGAGCAGTACTTC
NA,TRBJ1-1,NA,TRBV4-1,CASSQDFPGTGTEAFF,TGCGCCAGCAGCCAAGATTTTCCAGGGACGGGCACTGAAGCTTTCTTT
once,TRBJ2-7,TRBD2,TRBV10-3,CAIRTSVSSYEQYF,TGTGCCATCAGAACTAGCGTCAGCTCCTACGAGCAGTACTTC
NA,TRBJ2-2,TRBD1,TRBV10-1,CASSRGQGATGELFF,TGCGCCAGCAGCCGAGGACAGGGGGCCACCGGGGAGCTGTTTTTT
NA,TRBJ2-4,NA,TRBV19,CASSIDLRARMNIQYF,TGTGCCAGTAGTATAGATCTGAGGGCGAGGATGAACATTCAGTACTTC
NA,TRBJ2-1,NA,TRBV7-6,CASSPLFKGSNEQFF,TGTGCCAGCAGCCCCTTATTTAAGGGTAGCAATGAGCAGTTCTTC
NA,TRBJ2-2,NA,TRBV10-1,CARPRGKPNTGELFF,TGCGCCAGACCGAGAGGGAAGCCGAACACCGGGGAGCTGTTTTTT
NA,TRBJ1-3,NA,TRBV5-1,CASSWAGRSNTIYF,TGCGCCAGCAGCTGGGCAGGGAGGTCAAACACCATATATTTT
NA,TRBJ2-5,NA,TRBV28,CASSSLSSIGYQETQYF,TGTGCCAGCAGTTCCCTGTCAAGTATCGGGTACCAAGAGACCCAGTACTTC
NA,TRBJ1-4,TRBD1,TRBV30,CAWSRGVVEKLFF,TGTGCCTGGTCCAGGGGGGTGGTCGAAAAACTGTTTTTT
NA,TRBJ2-7,TRBD2,TRBV11-2,CASSGGTSTSGISYEQYF,TGTGCCAGCAGCGGTGGGACCTCGACTAGCGGCATCTCCTACGAGCAGTACTTC
NA,TRBJ2-3,NA,TRBV19,CASSISRESTDTQYF,TGTGCCAGTAGTATTTCCCGGGAAAGCACAGATACGCAGTATTTT
NA,TRBJ2-1,NA,TRBV30,CAWNAESSYNEQFF,TGTGCCTGGAATGCGGAGAGCTCCTACAATGAGCAGTTCTTC
NA,TRBJ1-5,NA,TRBV6-5,CASIDRSNQPQHF,TGTGCCAGCATCGACCGCAGCAATCAGCCCCAGCATTTT
NA,TRBJ2-3,NA,TRBV28,CASTLGAVPPVAQYF,TGTGCCAGCACCCTTGGGGCGGTTCCCCCGGTGGCGCAGTATTTT
NA,TRBJ2-3,NA,TRBV6-5,CASSYGGSTDTQYF,TGTGCCAGCAGTTACGGGGGGAGCACAGATACGCAGTATTTT
NA,TRBJ1-4,TRBD1,TRBV5-1,CASSFDQGGEKLFF,TGCGCCAGCAGCTTTGACCAGGGGGGCGAAAAACTGTTTTTT
NA,TRBJ2-1,NA,TRBV24-1,CATSDRRASYNEQFF,TGTGCCACCAGTGATAGGAGGGCCTCCTACAATGAGCAGTTCTTC
once,TRBJ2-3,TRBD2,TRBV7-6,CASSRGGTSPPDTQYF,TGTGCCAGCAGCAGGGGCGGGACTAGTCCACCAGATACGCAGTATTTT
NA,TRBJ2-7,TRBD2,TRBV18,CASSPSVGLAGHEQYF,TGTGCCAGCTCACCCTCCGTAGGACTAGCGGGACACGAGCAGTACTTC
NA,TRBJ2-7,NA,TRBV12-3/TRBV12-4,CASRRRGLSEQYF,TGTGCCAGCAGACGAAGGGGACTTTCCGAGCAGTACTTC
NA,TRBJ1-6,NA,TRBV6-4,CASSAPRDRSSYNSPLHF,TGTGCCAGCAGTGCCCCGCGGGACCGAAGCTCCTATAATTCACCCCTCCACTTT
once,TRBJ1-4,TRBD1,TRBV18,CASSPQNRGDEKLFF,TGTGCCAGCTCACCACAGAACAGGGGCGATGAAAAACTGTTTTTT
NA,TRBJ2-2,NA,TRBV19,CASSREQNTGELFF,TGTGCCAGTTCTCGGGAGCAGAACACCGGGGAGCTGTTTTTT
NA,TRBJ2-3,NA,TRBV9,CASSSQGLQPTDTQYF,TGTGCCAGCAGCTCACAGGGACTTCAACCCACAGATACGCAGTATTTT
NA,TRBJ2-7,NA,TRBV5-4,CASSLEGGDYEQYF,TGTGCCAGCAGCTTGGAAGGGGGGGACTACGAGCAGTACTTC
many,TRBJ1-1,NA,TRBV30,CAWVQPAFNTEAFF,TGTGCCTGGGTACAGCCCGCCTTTAACACTGAAGCTTTCTTT
NA,TRBJ2-3,TRBD2,TRBV2,CASSRGAGGYTQYF,TGTGCCAGCAGTCGGGGTGCGGGAGGTTATACGCAGTATTTT
NA,TRBJ2-5,NA,TRBV12-3/TRBV12-4,CASSFGREETQYF,TGTGCCAGCAGTTTTGGCAGGGAGGAGACCCAGTACTTC
NA,TRBJ1-1,TRBD1,TRBV18,CASSPPGQGGTEAFF,TGTGCCAGCTCACCACCTGGACAGGGGGGCACTGAAGCTTTCTTT